The 27 T cell receptor beta chains below all came from one sample that was sequenced in a study of cytomegalovirus exposure and HLA in healthy donors. The PCR used 60 Vbeta and 13 Jbeta primers. Produced via immunoSEQ multiplex PCR; TCRdb's table is partial and in-frame only. This sample has 80,000 to 100,000 clones; 70% occur once, and the top ten carry about 2.5%. Source material: PBMCs. All receptors derive from a middle-aged man in good health and CMV-seronegative.

This rearrangement joins TRBV5-6 to TRBJ2-1; D unresolved. Deletions cut 1 base from V and 7 bases from J, with 9 bases between. CDR1 and CDR2 from the germline V gene are SGHDT and YYEEEE. CDR3 length: 13 residues. The CDR3 spells CASSLQQRNEQFF. The CDR3 nucleotides are TGTGCCAGCAGCTTGCAACAACGAAATGAGCAGTTCTTC.

This clone was counted a few times. V is TRBV10-3 and J is TRBJ1-2; D is ambiguous. Trimming removed 4 bases at V and 0 bases at J, with 9 bases between. CDR3 length equals 14 residues. From germline, CDR1 is ENHRY and CDR2 SYGVKD. This CDR3 is CAISGSTANYGYTF. In DNA form, the CDR3 reads TGTGCCATCAGTGGATCAACAGCTAACTATGGCTACACCTTC.

Details on this clone: This specimen includes other DNA sequences encoding the same CDR3. The CDR3 sequence is CASGQRQGAWYEQYF. CDR3 coding DNA: TGTGCCAGCGGACAACGGCAGGGGGCATGGTACGAGCAGTACTTC. The genes are TRBV13 and TRBJ2-7; 8 bases are shared with TRBD1. J gave up 4 bases and V 8 bases, and 13 bases lay outside the gene matches. CDR3 length: 15 amino acids. The germline CDR1 and CDR2 sequences are PRHDT and FYEKMQ (reference sequence). The variable domain in full, completed from reference TRBV13 and TRBJ2-7, reads AAGVIQSPRHLIKEKRETATLKCYPIPRHDTVYWYQQGPGQDPQFLISFYEKMQSDKGSIPDRFSAQQFSDYHSELNMSSLELGDSALYFCASGQRQGAWYEQYFGPGTRLTVT.

V is TRBV7-2 and J is TRBJ1-6; no clear D. V was pared by 5 bases and J by 0 bases, with 8 bases between. The CDR3 is made up of 15 amino acids. Per germline, CDR1 SGHTA and CDR2 FQGNSA. For the CDR3, the DNA is TGTGCCAGCAGCCGAGGTCGCTCCTATAATTCACCCCTCCACTTT. Its translation: CASSRGRSYNSPLHF.

The chain links TRBV30 to TRBJ1-1, with TRBD1 as a possible D gene (5 bases). V shed 3 bases and J shed 4 bases, with 12 bases lying between them. CDR3 size: 13 residues. The germline V gene has CDR1 GTSNPN and CDR2 SVGIG (reference sequence). Here the CDR3 reads CAWSRSGGTEAFF. CDR3 coding DNA: TGTGCCTGGAGCCGGTCGGGGGGCACTGAAGCTTTCTTT.

This sequence joins TRBV19 and TRBJ1-5; 7 bases are shared with TRBD1. Trimming took 4 bases from V and 2 from J; bases not matched to a gene: 2. In germline, CDR1 is LNHDA, CDR2 SQIVND (reference sequence). The CDR3 spans 14 residues. As DNA, the CDR3 is TGTGCCAGTAGTAGTACAGGGGGCAATCAGCCCCAGCATTTT. Translating it yields CASSSTGGNQPQHF.

V gene TRBV7-9 combines with J gene TRBJ2-1; 9 nucleotides agree with TRBD1. V lost 5 bases, J lost 8 bases, and 10 bases stayed unmatched. The germline gives CDR1 SEHNR, CDR2 FQNEAQ (reference sequence). The CDR3 consists of 15 residues. The CDR3 DNA is TGTGCCAGCAGCCCCGGGACAGGGACTATTGATGAGCAGTTCTTC. This gives the protein CASSPGTGTIDEQFF.

This clone was seen a single time. The chain uses TRBV9 and TRBJ2-1; 11 positions agree with TRBD1. The germline gives CDR1 SGDLS, CDR2 YYNGEE. V gave up 3 bases and J gave up 7 bases; unmatched junction bases: 6. The CDR3 length is 15 residues. For the CDR3, the DNA is TGTGCCAGCAGCGCCAACCGGGACAGGGGGAATGAGCAGTTCTTC. It codes for CASSANRDRGNEQFF.

The rearrangement joins TRBV2 to TRBJ2-7; D perhaps matches TRBD1 (6 bases). In germline, CDR1 is SNHLY, CDR2 FYNNEI. Trimming removed 7 bases at V and 5 bases at J, with 24 bases between. CDR3 length: 16 residues. The chain's CDR3 is CASMPTGERPMNEQYF. CDR3 nucleotides: TGTGCCAGCATGCCGACAGGCGAACGACCTATGAACGAGCAGTACTTC.

The chain couples TRBV7-2 to TRBJ2-1; TRBD2 is a possible D gene (7 bases). Germline CDR1 reads SGHTA; CDR2 reads FQGNSA. The CDR3 has 17 residues. V shed 5 bases and J shed 7 bases, with 24 bases lying between them. In nucleotides, the CDR3 is TGTGCCAGCAGCCTTCTTGGGGGGGGGCGTAATCTGAATGAGCAGTTCTTC. Its protein product is CASSLLGGGRNLNEQFF.

This clone was picked up many times. The rearrangement joins TRBV6-1 to TRBJ2-7, with D possibly being TRBD1 (6 bases). CDR1 and CDR2 from the germline V gene are MNHNS and SASEGT. The CDR3 has 14 amino acids. The V and J ends lost 4 bases and 3 bases respectively, with 13 bases between them. This chain's CDR3 is CASSVARGFYEQYF. The CDR3, as DNA: TGTGCCAGCAGTGTTGCCAGGGGATTCTACGAGCAGTACTTC.

The rearrangement links TRBV5-1 to TRBJ1-2; D uncertain. The CDR3 consists of 15 residues. Trimming pared 3 bases from V and 12 bases from J, leaving 24 bases between. Germline V gene lookup returns CDR1 SGHRS and CDR2 YFSETQ. CDR3 DNA: TGCGCCAGCAGCTCAACAGATCCGGGATTCGACGACCACACCTTC. Translated: CASSSTDPGFDDHTF.

J is TRBJ2-3 and V is TRBV27, with 8 nucleotides matching TRBD2. The germline gives CDR1 MNHEY, CDR2 SMNVEV (reference sequence). CDR3 size: 16 residues. Trimming cost V 2 bases and J 2 bases; bases outside gene matches: 6. CDR3 bases: TGTGCCAGCAGTTTAGGTCTAGCGGGTCCCACAGATACGCAGTATTTT. Translated, it gives CASSLGLAGPTDTQYF.

This clone came up a few times. The chain employs TRBV21-1 and TRBJ1-5; the table names TRBD1, a call not compared with the DNA. TRBV21-1 is tagged as a pseudogene. The CDR3 has 17 amino acids. CDR3 in amino acids: CASSKFIGRTGNQPQHF. CDR3 sequence (DNA): TGTGCCAGCAGCAAATTTATAGGGAGGACAGGGAATCAGCCCCAGCATTTT.

This clone was seen only a few times. The V gene is TRBV7-2, the J gene TRBJ2-3; D is possibly TRBD1 (5 bases). Trimming removed 3 bases at V and 5 bases at J, with 15 bases between. Germline V lookup: CDR1 SGHTA, CDR2 FQGNSA. This CDR3 is 15 amino acids long. The CDR3 reads CASSFSRVAGDTQYF. CDR3 in DNA: TGTGCCAGCAGCTTTTCCAGGGTCGCAGGAGATACGCAGTATTTT.

This chain links TRBV6-5 with TRBJ1-4; the D gene is possibly TRBD1 (5 bases). The V end was cut by 2 bases, the J end by 8 bases, with 12 bases between. Germline CDR1 is MNHEY and CDR2 is SVGAGI. The CDR3 spans 14 residues. The CDR3 bases are TGTGCCAGCAGTTACGGACACGAGAGAGAAAAACTGTTTTTT. Translating gives CASSYGHEREKLFF.

CDR3 nucleotide sequence: TGTGCCAGTAGTCCCCGTAGGGGGGGTTACGAGCAGTACTTC. Protein product: CASSPRRGGYEQYF. The J gene is TRBJ2-7, the V gene TRBV19; D might be TRBD2 (7 bases). The CDR3 consists of 14 residues. Germline lookup yields CDR1 LNHDA and CDR2 SQIVND (reference sequence). V lost 5 bases and J lost 4, with 15 bases in between.

The rearrangement uses TRBV5-1 and TRBJ2-1; D remains unclear. This CDR3 spans 14 amino acids. V lost 0 bases to trimming and J lost 5 bases, with 9 bases between them. Germline-derived CDR1 and CDR2 are SGHRS and YFSETQ. The CDR3 region has the DNA TGCGCCAGCAGCTTGGCCCAGGTCAACAATGAGCAGTTCTTC. It translates to CASSLAQVNNEQFF.

The chain recombines TRBV7-2 with TRBJ1-6; a weak D match, TRBD1 (6 bases). Germline assignment: CDR1 SGHTA and CDR2 FQGNSA. This CDR3 region has 16 residues. V was shortened by 2 bases and J by 7 bases, with 15 bases between the two germline ends. DNA of the CDR3: TGTGCCAGCAGCTTAAGTGGGGGGGGCGCGAATTCACCCCTCCACTTT. Encoded protein: CASSLSGGGANSPLHF.

This clone was seen a single time. This chain uses TRBV28 with TRBJ1-1; TRBD1 might be the D (5 bases). This CDR3 is 12 amino acids long. Trimming took off 4 bases at V and 5 bases at J, with 8 bases between the two ends. CDR1 and CDR2 from the germline V gene are MDHEN and SYDVKM. The CDR3 region has the DNA TGTGCCAGCAGTTCCCAGGGTACTGAAGCTTTCTTT. Its translation: CASSSQGTEAFF.

Only a few counts were recorded for this clone. This rearrangement joins TRBV5-5 to TRBJ2-5; D is uncertain. V was cut by 1 base and J by 4 bases, with 14 bases left in between. This CDR3 has 15 residues. Per germline, CDR1 SGHKS and CDR2 YYEKEE (reference sequence). CDR3: CASSLSSQTGETQYF. DNA for the CDR3: TGTGCCAGCAGCTTGAGCAGCCAGACGGGAGAGACCCAGTACTTC.

The genes are TRBV6-5 and TRBJ2-7; perhaps TRBD1 as D (6 bases). From germline, CDR1 is MNHEY and CDR2 SVGAGI. Trimming took off 6 bases at V and 0 bases at J, with 15 bases between the two ends. The CDR3 extends over 15 amino acids. For the CDR3, the DNA is TGTGCCAGCAGAGCCGACAGGCTAGGCTCCTACGAGCAGTACTTC. Protein sequence: CASRADRLGSYEQYF.

The chain carries TRBV27 and TRBJ2-7, with D tentatively TRBD2 (6 bases). Trimming removed 2 bases from V and 0 bases from J, with 8 bases in between. The V gene's germline CDR1 is MNHEY and CDR2 SMNVEV (reference sequence). The CDR3 consists of 14 residues. The CDR3 protein is CASSLAGSSYEQYF. In DNA form, the CDR3 reads TGTGCCAGCAGTTTAGCGGGAAGCTCCTACGAGCAGTACTTC.

This chain uses TRBV2 with TRBJ1-1; TRBD1 matches 7 bases. The J segment lost 5 bases and the V segment lost 6 bases, leaving 15 bases of the junction unmatched. This CDR3 is built from 16 residues. Germline lookup yields CDR1 SNHLY and CDR2 FYNNEI. CDR3: CASRETGNLYRTEAFF. Written as DNA, the CDR3 is TGTGCCAGCAGGGAGACAGGGAATCTTTATAGAACTGAAGCTTTCTTT.

The chain joins TRBV9 to TRBJ2-7; possible D gene TRBD2, 6 bases. Germline CDR1 reads SGDLS; CDR2 reads YYNGEE. Trimming removed 0 bases from V and 7 bases from J, with 11 bases in between. This CDR3 has 13 residues. The CDR3 protein is CASSVGGELEQYF. Here the CDR3 DNA reads TGTGCCAGCAGCGTAGGGGGGGAACTGGAGCAGTACTTC.

This clone was seen only once. The rearrangement joins TRBV5-8 to TRBJ2-2; 10 positions match TRBD1. The CDR3 is made up of 16 amino acids. Per the germline V gene, CDR1 is SGHTS and CDR2 is YDEGEE. V was clipped by 4 bases and J by 4 bases; unmatched bases: 7. CDR3 residues: CASSHRQGASTGELFF. The DNA for the CDR3 is TGTGCCAGCAGCCATCGACAGGGGGCGAGCACCGGGGAGCTGTTTTTT.

The sample holds one count of this clone. The chain recombines TRBV6-1 with TRBJ2-2; TRBD1 might be the D (6 bases). Germline loops: CDR1 MNHNS, CDR2 SASEGT. The CDR3 contains 15 residues. Deletions cut 5 bases from V and 2 bases from J, with 12 bases between. In DNA, the CDR3 is TGTGCCAGCAGTTCACAGGGTGTTAACACCGGGGAGCTGTTTTTT. Translated: CASSSQGVNTGELFF.